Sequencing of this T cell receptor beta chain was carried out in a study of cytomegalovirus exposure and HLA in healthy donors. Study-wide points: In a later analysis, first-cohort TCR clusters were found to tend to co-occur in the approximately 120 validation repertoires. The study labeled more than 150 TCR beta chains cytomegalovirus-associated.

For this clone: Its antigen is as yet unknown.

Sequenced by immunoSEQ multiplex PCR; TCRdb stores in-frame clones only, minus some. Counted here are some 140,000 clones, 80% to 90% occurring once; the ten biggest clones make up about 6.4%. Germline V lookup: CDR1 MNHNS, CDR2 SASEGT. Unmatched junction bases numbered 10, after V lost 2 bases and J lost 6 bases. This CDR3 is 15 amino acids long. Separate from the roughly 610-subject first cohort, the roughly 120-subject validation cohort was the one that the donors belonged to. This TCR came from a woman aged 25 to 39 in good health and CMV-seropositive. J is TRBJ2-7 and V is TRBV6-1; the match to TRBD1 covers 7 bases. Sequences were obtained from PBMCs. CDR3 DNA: TGTGCCAGCAGTGAATGGCGGCAGGGGGAAAGCGAGCAGTACTTC. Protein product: CASSEWRQGESEQYF.